This T cell receptor beta chain came from a study of T cells in Graves' hyperthyroidism and ophthalmopathy. Diagnoses were made from clinical symptoms, serum measures (thyroxine and TRAb), thyroid ultrasound and orbital computed tomography. PBMCs stemmed from about 9.5 ml fresh peripheral blood. This clonotype has only a few counts. It was RNA transcripts that yielded the amplified TCR beta CDR3 regions. Using the HTBI primer set, a first-round RT-PCR was run on the TCR CDR3. MiXCR, applied by TCRdb to the multiplex PCR reads, yields one record per CDR3 protein. Seen here are 400,000 or so distinct CDR3 sequences, about 14% observed once, and the top ten hold 15% to 20%. The CDR3 length is 12 residues. CDR1 and CDR2 (germline): SGHNT, YYREEE (reference sequence). The germline V and J ends were trimmed by 6 bases and 2 bases, with 6 bases remaining between them.

The sequence derives from a woman aged 25 to 39 with Graves' ophthalmopathy. This chain connects TRBV5-4 to TRBJ2-1; no clear D gene. The source material was blood. Here the CDR3 DNA reads TGTGCCAGCACTCCCCCCTACAATGAGCAGTTCTTC. It translates to CASTPPYNEQFF.